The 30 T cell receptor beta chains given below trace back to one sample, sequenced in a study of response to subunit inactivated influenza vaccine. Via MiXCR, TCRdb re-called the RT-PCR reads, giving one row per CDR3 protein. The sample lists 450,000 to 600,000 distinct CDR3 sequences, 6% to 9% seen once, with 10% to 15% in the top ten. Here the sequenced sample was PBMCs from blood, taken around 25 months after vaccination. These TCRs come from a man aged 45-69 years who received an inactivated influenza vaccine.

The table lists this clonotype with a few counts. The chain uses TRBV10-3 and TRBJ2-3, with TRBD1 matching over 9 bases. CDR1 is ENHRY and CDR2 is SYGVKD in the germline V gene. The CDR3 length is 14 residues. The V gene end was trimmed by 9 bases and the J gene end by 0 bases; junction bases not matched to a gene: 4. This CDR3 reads CAIRDRVSTDTQYF. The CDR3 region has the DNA TGTGCCATTCGGGACAGGGTGAGCACAGATACGCAGTATTTT.

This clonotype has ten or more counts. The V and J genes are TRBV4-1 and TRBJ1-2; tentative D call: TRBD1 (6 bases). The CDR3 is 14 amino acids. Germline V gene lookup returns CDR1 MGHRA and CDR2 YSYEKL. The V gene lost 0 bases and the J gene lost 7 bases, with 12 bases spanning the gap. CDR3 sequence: CASSQDNGRGGYTF. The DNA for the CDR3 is TGCGCCAGCAGCCAAGATAACGGCAGGGGTGGCTACACCTTC.

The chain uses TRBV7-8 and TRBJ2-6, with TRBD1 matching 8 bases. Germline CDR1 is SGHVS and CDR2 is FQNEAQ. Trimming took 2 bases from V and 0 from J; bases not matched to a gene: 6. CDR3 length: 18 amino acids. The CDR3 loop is CASSLWDRPSSGANVLTF. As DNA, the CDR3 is TGTGCCAGCAGCTTATGGGACAGGCCATCCTCTGGGGCCAACGTCCTGACTTTC.

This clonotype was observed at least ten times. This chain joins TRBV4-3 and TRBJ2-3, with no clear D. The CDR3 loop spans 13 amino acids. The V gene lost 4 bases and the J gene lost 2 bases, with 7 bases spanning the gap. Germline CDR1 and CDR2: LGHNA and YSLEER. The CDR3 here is CASSPRLTDTQYF. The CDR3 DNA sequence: TGCGCCAGCAGCCCCAGGCTCACAGATACGCAGTATTTT.

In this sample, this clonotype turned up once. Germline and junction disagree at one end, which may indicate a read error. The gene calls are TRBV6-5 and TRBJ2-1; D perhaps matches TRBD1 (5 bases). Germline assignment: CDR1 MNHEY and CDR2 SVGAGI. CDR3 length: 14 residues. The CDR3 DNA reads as TGTGCCAGCAGTTTACTTACTGGGGCAGGCGAGCGGTTCTTC. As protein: CASSLLTGAGERFF.

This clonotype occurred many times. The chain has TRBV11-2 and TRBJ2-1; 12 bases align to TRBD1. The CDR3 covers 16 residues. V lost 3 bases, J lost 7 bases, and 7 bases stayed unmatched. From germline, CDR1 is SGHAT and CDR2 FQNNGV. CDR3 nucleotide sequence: TGTGCCAGCAGCTTGTGGGACAGGGGGCTTCAGAATGAGCAGTTCTTC. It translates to CASSLWDRGLQNEQFF.

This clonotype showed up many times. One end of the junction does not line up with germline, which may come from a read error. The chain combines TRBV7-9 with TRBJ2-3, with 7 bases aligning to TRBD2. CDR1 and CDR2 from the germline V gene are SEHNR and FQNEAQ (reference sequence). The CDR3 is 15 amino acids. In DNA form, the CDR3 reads TGTGCCAGCAGTTTAGCGGGCCCTAGCACAGATACGCAGTATTTT. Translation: CASSLAGPSTDTQYF.

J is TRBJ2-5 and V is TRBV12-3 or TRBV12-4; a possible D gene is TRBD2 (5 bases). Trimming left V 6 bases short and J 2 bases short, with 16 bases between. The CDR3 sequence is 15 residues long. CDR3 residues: CASRTGISEQETQYF. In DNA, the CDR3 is TGTGCCAGCAGAACCGGGATTTCCGAACAAGAGACCCAGTACTTC.

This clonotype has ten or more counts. CDR3 sequence: CASSQQGRYTEAFF. The CDR3, as DNA: TGCGCCAGCAGCCAACAGGGGAGATACACTGAAGCTTTCTTT. This chain connects TRBV5-1 to TRBJ1-1; 7 nucleotides match TRBD1. This CDR3 is built from 14 residues. Germline V gives CDR1 SGHRS, CDR2 YFSETQ. J lost 3 bases, V lost 4 bases, and 6 bases had no gene match.

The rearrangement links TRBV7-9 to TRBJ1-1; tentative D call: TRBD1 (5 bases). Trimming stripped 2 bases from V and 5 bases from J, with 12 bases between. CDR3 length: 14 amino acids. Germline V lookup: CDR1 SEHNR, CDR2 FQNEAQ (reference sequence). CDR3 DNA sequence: TGTGCCAGCAGCTTATCAGGGACGTCAACTGAAGCTTTCTTT. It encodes CASSLSGTSTEAFF.

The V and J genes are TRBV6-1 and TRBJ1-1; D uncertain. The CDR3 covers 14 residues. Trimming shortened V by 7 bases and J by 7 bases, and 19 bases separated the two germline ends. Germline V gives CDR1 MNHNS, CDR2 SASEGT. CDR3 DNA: TGTGCCAGCACCACGACTCCCACGGGAGGTGAAGCTTTCTTT. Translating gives CASTTTPTGGEAFF.

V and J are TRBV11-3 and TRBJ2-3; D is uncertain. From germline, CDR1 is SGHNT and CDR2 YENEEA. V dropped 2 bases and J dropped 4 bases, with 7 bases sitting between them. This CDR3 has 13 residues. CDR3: CASSLMVADTQYF. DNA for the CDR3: TGTGCCAGCAGCTTAATGGTCGCAGATACGCAGTATTTT.

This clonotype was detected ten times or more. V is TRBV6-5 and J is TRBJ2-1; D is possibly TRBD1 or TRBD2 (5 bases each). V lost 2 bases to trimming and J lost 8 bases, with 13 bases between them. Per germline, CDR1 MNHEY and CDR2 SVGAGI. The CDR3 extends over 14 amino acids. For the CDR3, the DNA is TGTGCCAGCAGTTACATGGGTGGGACGCATGAGCAGTTCTTC. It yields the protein CASSYMGGTHEQFF.

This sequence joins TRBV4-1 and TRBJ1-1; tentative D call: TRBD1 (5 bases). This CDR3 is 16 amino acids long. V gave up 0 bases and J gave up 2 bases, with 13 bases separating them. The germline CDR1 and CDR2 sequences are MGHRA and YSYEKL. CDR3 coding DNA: TGCGCCAGCAGCCAAGATGAGAGGGGCGGAAACACTGAAGCTTTCTTT. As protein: CASSQDERGGNTEAFF.

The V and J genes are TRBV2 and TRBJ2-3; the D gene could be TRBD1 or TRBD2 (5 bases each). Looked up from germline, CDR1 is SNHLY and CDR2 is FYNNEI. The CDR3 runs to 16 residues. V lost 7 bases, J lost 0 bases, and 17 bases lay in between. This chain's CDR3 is CASTKGWGASTDTQYF. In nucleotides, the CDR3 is TGTGCCAGCACCAAGGGGTGGGGAGCCAGCACAGATACGCAGTATTTT.

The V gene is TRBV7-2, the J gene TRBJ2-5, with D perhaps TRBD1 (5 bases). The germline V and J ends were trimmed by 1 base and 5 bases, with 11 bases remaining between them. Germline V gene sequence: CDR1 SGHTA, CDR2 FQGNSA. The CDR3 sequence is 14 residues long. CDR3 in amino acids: CASSLVGAYETQYF. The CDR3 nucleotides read TGTGCCAGCAGCTTAGTAGGGGCCTATGAGACCCAGTACTTC.

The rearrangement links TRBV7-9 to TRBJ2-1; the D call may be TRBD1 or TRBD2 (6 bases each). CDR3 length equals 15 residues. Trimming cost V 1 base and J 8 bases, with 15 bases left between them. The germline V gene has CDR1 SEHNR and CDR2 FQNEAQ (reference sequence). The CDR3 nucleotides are TGTGCCAGCAGCTTAGTAGGACAGTCTAGCGATGAGCAGTTCTTC. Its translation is CASSLVGQSSDEQFF.

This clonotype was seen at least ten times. The CDR3 coding sequence is TGTGCCAGCAGTTCTCTCTACGAGCAGTACTTC. Amino acids: CASSSLYEQYF. This chain connects TRBV5-5 to TRBJ2-7; no firm D call. CDR3 length: 11 residues. Trimming left V 5 bases short and J 3 bases short, with 6 bases between. Germline V gene data show CDR1 as SGHKS and CDR2 as YYEKEE (reference sequence).

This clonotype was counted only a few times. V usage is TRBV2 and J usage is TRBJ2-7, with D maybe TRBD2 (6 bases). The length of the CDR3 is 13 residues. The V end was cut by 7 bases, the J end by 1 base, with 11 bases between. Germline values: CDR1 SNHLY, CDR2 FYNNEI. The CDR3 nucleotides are TGTGCCAGCACGGCGGAGGGGTCCTACGAGCAGTACTTC. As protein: CASTAEGSYEQYF.

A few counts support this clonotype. CDR3 loop: CSASQVSPMGEQYF. The CDR3 coding sequence is TGCAGTGCTAGCCAAGTTAGCCCCATGGGGGAGCAGTACTTC. The J gene is TRBJ2-7, the V gene TRBV20-1; D is undetermined. Germline V gene lookup returns CDR1 DFQATT and CDR2 SNEGSKA (reference sequence). The CDR3 contains 14 residues. The germline V and J ends were trimmed by 3 bases and 7 bases, with 19 bases remaining between them.

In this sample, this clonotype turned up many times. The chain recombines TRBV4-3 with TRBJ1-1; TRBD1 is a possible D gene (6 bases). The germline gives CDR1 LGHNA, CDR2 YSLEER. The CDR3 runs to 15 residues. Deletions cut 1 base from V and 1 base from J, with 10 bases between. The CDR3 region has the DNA TGCGCCAGCAGCCAAGTGCCGGGGGCGAACACTGAAGCTTTCTTT. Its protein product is CASSQVPGANTEAFF.

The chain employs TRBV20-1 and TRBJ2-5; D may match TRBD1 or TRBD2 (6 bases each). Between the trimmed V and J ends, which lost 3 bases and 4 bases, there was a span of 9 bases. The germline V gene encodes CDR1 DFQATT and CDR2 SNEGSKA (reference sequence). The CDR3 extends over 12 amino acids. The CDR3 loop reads CSASEGGETQYF. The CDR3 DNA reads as TGCAGTGCTAGTGAGGGGGGAGAGACCCAGTACTTC.

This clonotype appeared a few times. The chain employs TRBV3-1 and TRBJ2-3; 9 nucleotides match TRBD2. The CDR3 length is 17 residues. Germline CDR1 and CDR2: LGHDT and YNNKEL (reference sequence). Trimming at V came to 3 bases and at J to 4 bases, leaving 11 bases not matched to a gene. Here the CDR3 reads CASSHPLRGGGADTQYF. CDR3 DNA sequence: TGTGCCAGCAGCCACCCGTTGCGGGGGGGTGGGGCAGATACGCAGTATTTT.

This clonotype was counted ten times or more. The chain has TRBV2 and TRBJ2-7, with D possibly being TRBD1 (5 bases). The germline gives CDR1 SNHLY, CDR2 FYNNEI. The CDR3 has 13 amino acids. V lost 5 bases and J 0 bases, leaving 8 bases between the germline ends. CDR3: CASSFQGSYEQYF. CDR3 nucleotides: TGTGCCAGCAGTTTTCAGGGCTCCTACGAGCAGTACTTC.

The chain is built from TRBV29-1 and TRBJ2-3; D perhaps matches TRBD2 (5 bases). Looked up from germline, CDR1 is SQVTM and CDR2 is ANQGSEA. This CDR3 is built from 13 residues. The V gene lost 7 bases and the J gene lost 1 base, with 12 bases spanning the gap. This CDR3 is CSEADYRTDTQYF. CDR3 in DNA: TGCAGCGAGGCCGACTATCGCACAGATACGCAGTATTTT.

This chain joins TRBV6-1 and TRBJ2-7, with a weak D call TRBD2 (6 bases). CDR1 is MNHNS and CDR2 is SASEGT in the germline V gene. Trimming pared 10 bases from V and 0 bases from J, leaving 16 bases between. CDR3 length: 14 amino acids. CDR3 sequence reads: CATQERATSYEQYF. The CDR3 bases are TGTGCCACCCAGGAGCGGGCCACCTCCTACGAGCAGTACTTC.

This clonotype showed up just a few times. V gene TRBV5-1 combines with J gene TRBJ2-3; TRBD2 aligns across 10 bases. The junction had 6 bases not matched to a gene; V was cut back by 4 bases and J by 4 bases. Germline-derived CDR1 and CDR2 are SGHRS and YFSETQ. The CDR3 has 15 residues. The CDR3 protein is CASSLIAGGPDTQYF. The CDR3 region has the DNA TGCGCCAGCAGCCTAATAGCGGGGGGTCCAGATACGCAGTATTTT.

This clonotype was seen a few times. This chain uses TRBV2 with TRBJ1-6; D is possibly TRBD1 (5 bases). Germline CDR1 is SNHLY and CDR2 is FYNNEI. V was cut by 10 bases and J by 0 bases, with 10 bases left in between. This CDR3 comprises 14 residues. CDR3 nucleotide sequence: TGTGCCACCGGGGCCAGCTCCTATAATTCACCCCTCCACTTT. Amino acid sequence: CATGASSYNSPLHF. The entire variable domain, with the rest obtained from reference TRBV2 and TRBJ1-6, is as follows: EPEVTQTPSHQVTQMGQEVILRCVPISNHLYFYWYRQILGQKVEFLVSFYNNEISEKSEIFDDQFSVERPDGSNFTLKIRSTKLEDSAMYFCATGASSYNSPLHFGNGTRLTVT.

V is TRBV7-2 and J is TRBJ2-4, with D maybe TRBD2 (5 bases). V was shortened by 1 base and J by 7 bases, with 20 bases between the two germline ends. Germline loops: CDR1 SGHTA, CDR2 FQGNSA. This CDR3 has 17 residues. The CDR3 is CASSLVGGRRPRNIQYF. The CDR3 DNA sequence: TGTGCCAGCAGCTTAGTGGGCGGCAGGAGGCCAAGGAACATTCAGTACTTC. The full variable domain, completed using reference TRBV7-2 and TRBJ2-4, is GAGVSQSPSNKVTEKGKDVELRCDPISGHTALYWYRQSLGQGLEFLIYFQGNSAPDKSGLPSDRFSAERTGGSVSTLTIQRTQQEDSAVYLCASSLVGGRRPRNIQYFGAGTRLSVL.

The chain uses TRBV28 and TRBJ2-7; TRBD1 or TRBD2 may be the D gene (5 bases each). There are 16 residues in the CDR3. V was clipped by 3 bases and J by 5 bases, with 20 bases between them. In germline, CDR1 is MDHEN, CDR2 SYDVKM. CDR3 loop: CASSFALGRLSDEQYF. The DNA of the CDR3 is TGTGCCAGCAGTTTTGCCCTGGGACGGTTGTCCGACGAGCAGTACTTC.